The 22 T cell receptor beta chains presented below share a single source sample, sequenced in a study of T-cell memory formation after mild COVID-19. From the 5' RACE reads, TCRdb called clonotypes with MiXCR, one entry per CDR3 protein. The data contain 240,000 or so distinct CDR3 sequences, roughly 9.4% of them singletons. Input material: PBMCs or a T cell subset sorted from them (not recorded which). Receptors were obtained from a young man who had mild COVID-19 (a few samples of this study predate the infection). Cell type and time point are not known.

In this sample, this clonotype turned up many times. The rearrangement uses TRBV20-1 and TRBJ2-7; 8 bases map to TRBD2. The CDR3 is 12 amino acids. Germline CDR1 DFQATT, CDR2 SNEGSKA (reference sequence). V lost 3 bases, J lost 3 bases, and 1 base stayed unmatched. The CDR3 reads CSASGGGYEQYV. CDR3 nucleotide sequence: TGCAGTGCTAGCGGGGGGGGCTACGAGCAGTACGTC.

This clonotype has more than one count but fewer than ten. The chain uses TRBV12-3 or TRBV12-4 and TRBJ2-1; D is unresolved. Between the trimmed V and J ends, which lost 1 base and 7 bases, there was a span of 11 bases. The CDR3 spans 14 residues. The CDR3, as DNA: TGTGCCAGCAGTTTAGAGACTCCTGGGAATGAGCAGTTCTTC. This translates into CASSLETPGNEQFF.

This clonotype was detected only a few times. The gene calls are TRBV3-1 and TRBJ1-2, with a tentative D call TRBD1 (5 bases). V dropped 0 bases and J dropped 4 bases, with 12 bases sitting between them. CDR3 length: 15 residues. Per the germline V gene, CDR1 is LGHDT and CDR2 is YNNKEL (reference sequence). Here the CDR3 reads CASSQDSGEGYGYTF. The CDR3 nucleotides are TGTGCCAGCAGCCAAGATTCGGGGGAGGGCTATGGCTACACCTTC.

CDR3 residues: CASSSQTRGETQYF. CDR3 DNA sequence: TGTGCCAGCAGTTCCCAGACTAGAGGAGAGACCCAGTACTTC. V gene TRBV12-3 or TRBV12-4 combines with J gene TRBJ2-5; tentatively, D is TRBD2 (6 bases). This CDR3 region has 14 residues. Trimming shortened V by 4 bases and J by 4 bases, and 13 bases separated the two germline ends.

This clonotype was observed many times. The chain employs TRBV5-8 and TRBJ2-7; TRBD1 is a possible D gene (5 bases). There are 15 residues in the CDR3. Per germline, CDR1 SGHTS and CDR2 YDEGEE. Trimming cost V 5 bases and J 2 bases, with 17 bases left between them. The CDR3 reads CASRSRQGGTYEQYF. Here the CDR3 DNA reads TGTGCCAGCAGATCACGTCAGGGTGGGACCTACGAGCAGTACTTC.

This clonotype was seen only a few times. The chain combines TRBV20-1 with TRBJ1-1; D not certain. The V gene's germline CDR1 is DFQATT and CDR2 SNEGSKA (reference sequence). V lost 7 bases to trimming and J lost 1 base, with 10 bases between them. The CDR3 loop spans 12 amino acids. This chain's CDR3 is CSGRIGNTEAFF. The CDR3 coding sequence is TGCAGTGGTCGGATTGGGAACACTGAAGCTTTCTTT.

J is TRBJ2-7 and V is TRBV7-9; possibly TRBD2 for D (5 bases). The germline V gene encodes CDR1 SEHNR and CDR2 FQNEAQ (reference sequence). Trimming cost V 1 base and J 0 bases, with 13 bases left between them. This CDR3 has 16 residues. The CDR3 nucleotides read TGTGCCAGCAGCTTAGATCTTGGACTCACCTCCTACGAGCAGTACTTC. Protein product: CASSLDLGLTSYEQYF.

The J gene is TRBJ1-6, the V gene TRBV28; the D gene is possibly TRBD1 (6 bases). The CDR3 has 14 residues. V gave up 2 bases and J gave up 10 bases, with 12 bases separating them. Germline CDR1 reads MDHEN; CDR2 reads SYDVKM. CDR3 DNA sequence: TGTGCCAGCAGTTTACACAGGGAGTACTCACCCCTCCACTTT. It is translated as CASSLHREYSPLHF.

This clonotype was detected ten times or more. The rearrangement links TRBV6-5 to TRBJ1-3, with D perhaps TRBD1 (5 bases). CDR3 length: 17 residues. Trimming left V 4 bases short and J 0 bases short, with 16 bases between. Germline V gene sequence: CDR1 MNHEY, CDR2 SVGAGI. Written as DNA, the CDR3 is TGTGCCAGCAGTTCGCAGGGAATTGGGCGCTCTGGAAACACCATATATTTT. Protein product: CASSSQGIGRSGNTIYF.

This rearrangement joins TRBV29-1 to TRBJ2-3, with D perhaps assigned TRBD1 or TRBD2 (6 bases each). The CDR3 contains 13 residues. The germline V gene has CDR1 SQVTM and CDR2 ANQGSEA. The V end lost 8 bases, the J end lost 3 bases, and 15 bases lay between the germline ends. The CDR3 protein is CSSRRGATDTQYF. CDR3 DNA sequence: TGCAGCTCCAGAAGGGGGGCGACAGATACGCAGTATTTT.

The sample holds many counts of this clonotype. For the CDR3, the DNA is TGTGCCAGCAGTTTCTGGGACAGGGGTAGCAATCAGCCCCAGCATTTT. This codes for CASSFWDRGSNQPQHF. This chain uses TRBV12-3 or TRBV12-4 with TRBJ1-5, with TRBD1 matching 10 bases. With 3 bases clipped from V and 0 bases from J, the junction kept 2 bases outside the gene matches. CDR3 size: 16 residues.

This clonotype was picked up a small number of times. The chain recombines TRBV5-6 with TRBJ1-1, with D possibly being TRBD1 (5 bases). Between the trimmed V and J ends, which lost 5 bases and 3 bases, there was a span of 14 bases. CDR1 and CDR2 (germline): SGHDT, YYEEEE. CDR3 length: 14 residues. This CDR3 reads CASRYRWGYTEAFF. Written as DNA, the CDR3 is TGTGCCAGCAGGTACCGTTGGGGCTACACTGAAGCTTTCTTT.

The chain employs TRBV9 and TRBJ1-2, with D possibly TRBD1 on 6 matching bases. Trimming took 4 bases from V and 6 from J, leaving 13 bases between them. This CDR3 is built from 13 residues. The germline gives CDR1 SGDLS, CDR2 YYNGEE. This chain's CDR3 is CASSPRGGNGYTF. The DNA for the CDR3 is TGTGCCAGCAGCCCGCGAGGGGGAAATGGCTACACCTTC.

This chain connects TRBV5-6 to TRBJ1-1; 10 nucleotides agree with TRBD1. Germline V gene sequence: CDR1 SGHDT, CDR2 YYEEEE. There are 14 residues in the CDR3. V gave up 4 bases and J gave up 5 bases; unmatched junction bases: 5. The CDR3 DNA sequence: TGTGCCAGCAGCCTGGACAGGGGGTATACTGAAGCTTTCTTT. It codes for CASSLDRGYTEAFF.

V usage is TRBV7-9 and J usage is TRBJ1-1; D call uncertain. The CDR3 spans 18 residues. Germline CDR1 SEHNR, CDR2 FQNEAQ (reference sequence). Deletions cut 3 bases from V and 4 bases from J, with 24 bases between. CDR3 nucleotides: TGTGCCAGCAGCTTCCGTAATCTGGCGGGAGGGTTCGGCACTGAAGCTTTCTTT. It specifies CASSFRNLAGGFGTEAFF.

This clonotype was seen only a few times. The rearrangement links TRBV27 to TRBJ2-7; the D gene is possibly TRBD1 (5 bases). The CDR3 length is 14 residues. With 3 bases removed from V and 2 bases from J, the gap between germline ends came to 11 bases. Germline lookup yields CDR1 MNHEY and CDR2 SMNVEV (reference sequence). The CDR3 sequence: CASSFTGFPYEQYV. The CDR3 DNA follows: TGTGCCAGCAGTTTCACAGGTTTCCCCTACGAGCAGTACGTC.

This clonotype was detected only a few times. The V call is TRBV2, the J call TRBJ2-2; 8 bases line up with TRBD2. The CDR3 is 18 residues long. The germline CDR1 and CDR2 sequences are SNHLY and FYNNEI. With V trimmed by 8 bases and J by 2 bases, 16 bases remained unmatched. DNA of the CDR3: TGTGCCAGCGGACCTCGTCGGGGGGGGTCGGGAAACACCGGGGAGCTGTTTTTT. Translation: CASGPRRGGSGNTGELFF.

The chain joins TRBV6-1 to TRBJ2-7, with 10 bases lining up with TRBD2. The trim removed 6 bases at V and 0 bases at J, leaving 20 bases unmatched. CDR3 length equals 20 residues. CDR1 is MNHNS, CDR2 SASEGT, per germline. The CDR3 sequence: CASRALIVSGGPTSSYEQYV. The CDR3 nucleotides read TGTGCCAGCAGAGCGCTAATTGTTAGCGGGGGGCCGACCAGCTCCTACGAGCAGTACGTC.

The J gene is TRBJ2-2, the V gene TRBV7-6; no clear D. The CDR3 has 15 residues. Trimming stripped 4 bases from V and 2 bases from J, with 11 bases between. CDR1 is SGHVS, CDR2 FNYEAQ, per germline. This CDR3 reads CASSSPTDNTGELFF. The CDR3 DNA is TGTGCCAGCAGCTCCCCGACGGATAACACCGGGGAGCTGTTTTTT. Full variable domain (missing parts from reference TRBV7-6 and TRBJ2-2): GAGVSQSPRYKVTKRGQDVALRCDPISGHVSLYWYRQALGQGPEFLTYFNYEAQQDKSGLPNDRFSAERPEGSISTLTIQRTEQRDSAMYRCASSSPTDNTGELFFGEGSRLTVL.

The chain recombines TRBV7-2 with TRBJ2-7, with 7 bases matching TRBD2. Germline V lookup: CDR1 SGHTA, CDR2 FQGNSA. CDR3 length equals 14 residues. Unmatched junction bases numbered 6, after V lost 4 bases and J lost 3 bases. For the CDR3, the DNA is TGTGCCAGCAGCTCCCCCGCTAGCGGCTACGAGCAGTACTTC. Translating gives CASSSPASGYEQYF.

The chain joins TRBV24-1 to TRBJ2-3; D unresolved. The germline CDR1 and CDR2 sequences are KGHDR and SFDVKD. CDR3 length: 14 amino acids. V shed 1 base and J shed 0 bases, with 4 bases lying between them. The CDR3 DNA is TGTGCCACCAGTGATTTAGAGAGCACAGATACGCAGTATTTT. Its translation is CATSDLESTDTQYF.

The rearrangement links TRBV5-5 to TRBJ2-7; D is unresolved. V lost 5 bases and J lost 5, with 17 bases in between. Germline CDR1 and CDR2: SGHKS and YYEKEE (reference sequence). This CDR3 comprises 14 residues. DNA of the CDR3: TGTGCCAGCAGGCGGCCGGGCCTGGCCCACGAGCAGTACTTC. Amino acid sequence: CASRRPGLAHEQYF.